The 24 T cell receptor beta chains below come from one sample, sequenced in a study of vaccination and CD4 T cells after COVID-19. An Oncomine TCR Beta short-read assay was used to sequence the DNA from cultured CD4+ T cells. TCRdb analysed the PCR reads with MiXCR anew, one entry per CDR3 protein. The sample contains more than 3,000 distinct CDR3 sequences, around 16% of which appear only once. Described treatment: roughly 11-day PBMC culture with coronavirus spike peptide pools or control peptides (ViraFEST assay). No antigens are known for them. The specimen sequenced was CD4+ T cells from blood, cultured in vitro. These receptors were obtained from a human donor who had recovered from COVID-19.

This clonotype is classed as medium-sized. The chain joins TRBV14 to TRBJ1-1; D possibly corresponds to TRBD1 (5 bases). Germline loops: CDR1 SGHDN, CDR2 FVKESK. There are 12 residues in the CDR3. Trimming pared 5 bases from V and 5 bases from J, leaving 9 bases between. CDR3 protein: CASSGRGTEAFF. The CDR3 nucleotides are TGTGCCAGCAGCGGCCGGGGGACTGAAGCTTTCTTT.

This clonotype has more than one count but fewer than ten. V usage is TRBV7-8 and J usage is TRBJ2-7, with a possible D match to TRBD1 (5 bases). The CDR3 contains 14 residues. V was pared by 3 bases and J by 1 base, with 10 bases between. The germline gives CDR1 SGHVS, CDR2 FQNEAQ. CDR3 loop: CASSLDSGSYEQYF. Written as DNA, the CDR3 is TGTGCCAGCAGCTTGGATTCAGGGTCCTACGAGCAGTACTTC.

The V call is TRBV10-3, the J call TRBJ2-2, with 10 bases lining up with TRBD2. The CDR3 extends over 16 amino acids. Losses at the gene ends were 2 bases for V and 3 bases for J; bases not matched to a gene: 3. The germline V gene encodes CDR1 ENHRY and CDR2 SYGVKD. CDR3 bases: TGTGCCATCAGTGAGAGGACTAGCGGATACACCGGGGAGCTGTTTTTT. It is translated as CAISERTSGYTGELFF.

This clonotype was seen only a few times. The rearrangement links TRBV19 to TRBJ1-1, with 7 nucleotides matching TRBD1. Trimming removed 11 bases from V and 2 bases from J; junction bases left unmatched: 5. The CDR3 is 12 residues long. CDR1 LNHDA and CDR2 SQIVND come from the germline V gene (reference sequence). DNA of the CDR3: TGTGCCTCAGGGGGATTCAACACTGAAGCTTTCTTT. Translation gives CASGGFNTEAFF.

This clonotype is labeled medium-sized. V usage is TRBV6-1 and J usage is TRBJ1-6, with D perhaps TRBD1 (5 bases). V was trimmed by 6 bases and J by 4 bases, leaving 7 bases between them. CDR1 and CDR2 from the germline V gene are MNHNS and SASEGT. The CDR3 is 13 amino acids. The chain's CDR3 is CASSTGYNSPLHF. The DNA for the CDR3 is TGTGCCAGCAGCACAGGTTATAATTCACCCCTCCACTTT.

By frequency in the sample, this clonotype is medium-sized. This chain connects TRBV6-1 to TRBJ1-2, with 7 bases lining up with TRBD1. The CDR3 spans 13 residues. The V gene's germline CDR1 is MNHNS and CDR2 SASEGT. V lost 6 bases and J lost 6; bases outside the gene matches: 7. The DNA of the CDR3 is TGTGCCAGCAGAAGCACAGGGGCCAATGGCTACACCTTC. Its translation: CASRSTGANGYTF.

This clonotype has just a few counts. The chain's CDR3 is CASSRWGANYGYTF. CDR3 in DNA: TGTGCCAGCAGCCGTTGGGGGGCTAACTATGGCTACACCTTC. The chain uses TRBV6-1 and TRBJ1-2; D is possibly TRBD1 (5 bases). The CDR3 consists of 14 residues. The germline V gene has CDR1 MNHNS and CDR2 SASEGT. Trimming shortened V by 6 bases and J by 0 bases, and 11 bases separated the two germline ends.

The sample holds a few counts of this clonotype. This chain links TRBV5-1 with TRBJ2-7, with 12 bases matching TRBD2. Germline lookup yields CDR1 SGHRS and CDR2 YFSETQ. The CDR3 runs to 18 residues. Trimming took 0 bases from V and 3 from J; bases not matched to a gene: 10. DNA for the CDR3: TGCGCCAGCAGCTTGGGACTAGCGGGGGCCAATCCTCTCTACGAGCAGTACTTC. It codes for CASSLGLAGANPLYEQYF.

This clonotype was seen a handful of times. The chain uses TRBV10-3 and TRBJ2-6, with D hard to call. V lost 10 bases, J lost 5 bases, and 15 bases lay in between. The CDR3 is 14 residues long. Germline V CDR1 and CDR2: ENHRY, SYGVKD. CDR3 protein: CATYMPGRANVLTF. In DNA form, the CDR3 reads TGTGCCACTTACATGCCGGGCCGGGCCAACGTCCTGACTTTC.

By share, this clonotype ranks as medium-sized. The genes are TRBV20-1 and TRBJ2-7, with D possibly TRBD2 on 5 matching bases. Germline CDR1 is DFQATT and CDR2 is SNEGSKA (reference sequence). The CDR3 has 14 residues. The ends were cut back, 3 bases at V and 0 bases at J, with 12 bases in the middle. The CDR3 sequence is CSASSPRDSYEQYF. CDR3 bases: TGCAGTGCTAGCTCCCCCCGGGACTCCTACGAGCAGTACTTC.

This clonotype has a handful of counts. J is TRBJ2-1 and V is TRBV2; D uncertain. V lost 8 bases to trimming and J lost 4 bases, with 12 bases between them. CDR3 length: 13 residues. The V gene's germline CDR1 is SNHLY and CDR2 FYNNEI. The CDR3 reads CASRRRIYNEQFF. CDR3 coding DNA: TGTGCCAGCCGACGTCGAATATACAATGAGCAGTTCTTC.

Only a few counts were recorded for this clonotype. This rearrangement joins TRBV12-3 or TRBV12-4 to TRBJ2-5; no definite D call. CDR3 length: 12 amino acids. Trimming pared 5 bases from V and 5 bases from J, leaving 9 bases between. CDR3 sequence: CASSLILETQYF. In nucleotides, the CDR3 is TGTGCCAGCAGTCTAATACTCGAGACCCAGTACTTC.

The CDR3 protein is CACQADRSTDTQYF. In nucleotides, the CDR3 is TGTGCCTGCCAAGCGGACAGGAGCACAGATACGCAGTATTTT. This chain uses TRBV30 with TRBJ2-3, with TRBD1 matching 7 bases. CDR1 is GTSNPN and CDR2 is SVGIG in the germline V gene (reference sequence). The V gene end was trimmed by 6 bases and the J gene end by 0 bases; junction bases not matched to a gene: 6. The CDR3 extends over 14 amino acids.

This clonotype is deemed medium-sized. The CDR3, as DNA: TGTGCCAGCAGACGGGACAGCACAGATACGCAGTATTTT. This translates into CASRRDSTDTQYF. The V gene is TRBV6-1, the J gene TRBJ2-3, with D perhaps assigned TRBD1 or TRBD2 (5 bases each). Germline V CDR1 and CDR2: MNHNS, SASEGT. The CDR3 length is 13 residues. V shed 6 bases and J shed 0 bases, with 7 bases lying between them.

This clonotype came up a few times. The rearrangement uses TRBV12-3 or TRBV12-4 and TRBJ1-3; TRBD1 is a possible D gene (5 bases). Trimming cost V 8 bases and J 0 bases, with 14 bases left between them. CDR3 length: 15 amino acids. The CDR3 here is CASERDDSSGNTIYF. Written as DNA, the CDR3 is TGTGCCAGCGAAAGGGACGACAGCTCTGGAAACACCATATATTTT.

In this sample, this clonotype is medium-sized. The gene calls are TRBV5-1 and TRBJ1-6; 7 positions agree with TRBD1. The CDR3 totals 14 residues. The V gene end was trimmed by 1 base and the J gene end by 7 bases; junction bases not matched to a gene: 2. Germline CDR1 is SGHRS and CDR2 is YFSETQ. The CDR3 DNA sequence: TGCGCCAGCAGCTTGACAGGGGAAAATTCACCCCTCCACTTT. Amino acid sequence: CASSLTGENSPLHF.

CDR3 sequence (DNA): TGCAGCGTTGAAGATGGCGCCTTGACGCAGTACTTC. Protein: CSVEDGALTQYF. The V and J genes are TRBV29-1 and TRBJ2-7; D unclear. CDR3 length equals 12 residues. V was pared by 0 bases and J by 9 bases, with 12 bases between. CDR1 and CDR2 from the germline V gene are SQVTM and ANQGSEA.

The chain is built from TRBV6-1 and TRBJ1-1; TRBD1 agrees at 8 bases. This CDR3 has 16 amino acids. Germline CDR1 MNHNS, CDR2 SASEGT. The V and J ends lost 6 bases and 0 bases, in that order; junction bases with no gene match: 9. The chain's CDR3 is CASRPGQGSLNTEAFF. CDR3 in DNA: TGTGCCAGCAGACCCGGACAGGGATCTTTGAACACTGAAGCTTTCTTT.

In this sample, this clonotype is medium-sized. The chain is built from TRBV6-1 and TRBJ1-6; D not resolved. Trimming cost V 3 bases and J 10 bases, with 10 bases left between them. The CDR3 is 13 amino acids. Germline V gene data show CDR1 as MNHNS and CDR2 as SASEGT. The CDR3 sequence: CASSDTPDSPLHF. The CDR3 region has the DNA TGTGCCAGCAGTGACACCCCTGACTCACCCCTCCACTTT.

In its sample, this clonotype was seen a few times. CDR3 amino acids: CASTPLRGSPLHF. The CDR3 DNA is TGTGCCAGCACCCCTCTGAGAGGATCACCCCTCCACTTT. This chain links TRBV6-1 with TRBJ1-6; D remains ambiguous. The V gene lost 7 bases and the J gene lost 10 bases, with 14 bases spanning the gap. Per germline, CDR1 MNHNS and CDR2 SASEGT. CDR3 length: 13 residues.

The chain links TRBV14 to TRBJ1-1; possible D gene TRBD1, 6 bases. The CDR3 is 12 amino acids. Trimming left V 0 bases short and J 11 bases short, with 10 bases between. Germline CDR1 reads SGHDN; CDR2 reads FVKESK. The CDR3 protein is CASSQDWGRAFF. The CDR3, as DNA: TGTGCCAGCAGCCAAGACTGGGGGCGCGCTTTCTTT.

Only a few counts were recorded for this clonotype. CDR3 in amino acids: CASSSTTEAFF. CDR3 DNA: TGTGCCAGCAGCTCGACAACAGAAGCTTTCTTT. The genes are TRBV7-9 and TRBJ1-1, with unresolved D. The V gene's germline CDR1 is SEHNR and CDR2 FQNEAQ (reference sequence). This CDR3 is built from 11 residues. V gave up 4 bases and J gave up 8 bases, with 8 bases separating them.

J is TRBJ2-3 and V is TRBV20-1; 10 nucleotides agree with TRBD2. Germline V gene data show CDR1 as DFQATT and CDR2 as SNEGSKA (reference sequence). The length of the CDR3 is 15 residues. V lost 5 bases and J lost 2; bases outside the gene matches: 7. CDR3: CSALSGGAITDTQYF. The CDR3, as DNA: TGCAGTGCTTTGAGCGGGGGGGCGATCACAGATACGCAGTATTTT.

This chain links TRBV11-2 with TRBJ2-2; 8 bases agree with TRBD2. Trimming removed 4 bases from V and 4 bases from J; junction bases left unmatched: 14. This CDR3 has 18 residues. Germline V gene lookup returns CDR1 SGHAT and CDR2 FQNNGV. The CDR3 here is CASSSPSLRGVITGELFF. CDR3 bases: TGTGCCAGCAGCTCCCCCAGCTTGCGGGGGGTGATCACCGGGGAGCTGTTTTTT. The full variable domain, completed using reference TRBV11-2 and TRBJ2-2, is EAGVAQSPRYKIIEKRQSVAFWCNPISGHATLYWYQQILGQGPKLLIQFQNNGVVDDSQLPKDRFSAERLKGVDSTLKIQPAKLEDSAVYLCASSSPSLRGVITGELFFGEGSRLTVL.